Shown below are 2 T cell receptor beta chains from a single sample sequenced in a study of blood T cell repertoires in COVID-19. The repertoire was sequenced with immunoSEQ multiplex PCR; TCRdb's copy has only in-frame clones and lacks some. The sample yields about 190,000 clones, over 75% seen once. Sequencing was performed on peripheral blood. The receptors derive from a woman aged 45-65 years with acute or convalescent COVID-19.

This clone was seen just once. The chain recombines TRBV12-5 with TRBJ1-5; D remains unclear. The V end lost 5 bases, the J end lost 0 bases, and 8 bases lay between the germline ends. The CDR3 contains 14 residues. Per the germline V gene, CDR1 is LGHNT and CDR2 is FRNRAP. Here the CDR3 reads CASGPPGSNQPQHF. CDR3 coding DNA: TGTGCTAGTGGTCCCCCCGGTAGCAATCAGCCCCAGCATTTT.

V usage is TRBV11-3 and J usage is TRBJ2-7; 9 positions agree with TRBD2. J lost 6 bases, V lost 1 base, and 7 bases had no gene match. Germline-derived CDR1 and CDR2 are SGHNT and YENEEA. The CDR3 extends over 15 amino acids. CDR3 sequence: CASSLGRTSDREQYF. The CDR3 DNA follows: TGTGCCAGCAGCTTAGGTCGGACTAGCGACCGCGAGCAGTACTTC. Together with reference TRBV11-3 and TRBJ2-7, the CDR3 gives the full variable domain: EAGVVQSPRYKIIEKKQPVAFWCNPISGHNTLYWYLQNLGQGPELLIRYENEEAVDDSQLPKDRFSAERLKGVDSTLKIQPAELGDSAVYLCASSLGRTSDREQYFGPGTRLTVT.